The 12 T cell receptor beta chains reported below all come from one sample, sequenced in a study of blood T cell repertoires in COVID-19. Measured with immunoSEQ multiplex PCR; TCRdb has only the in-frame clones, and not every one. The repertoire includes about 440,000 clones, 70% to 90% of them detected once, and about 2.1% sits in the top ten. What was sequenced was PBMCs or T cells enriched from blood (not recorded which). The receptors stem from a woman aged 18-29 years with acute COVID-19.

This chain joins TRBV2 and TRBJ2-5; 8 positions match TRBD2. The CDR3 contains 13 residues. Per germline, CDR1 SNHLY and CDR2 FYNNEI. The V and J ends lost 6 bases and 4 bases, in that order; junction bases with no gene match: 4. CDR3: CASSLTSAETQYF. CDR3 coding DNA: TGTGCCAGCAGCCTGACTAGCGCAGAGACCCAGTACTTC.

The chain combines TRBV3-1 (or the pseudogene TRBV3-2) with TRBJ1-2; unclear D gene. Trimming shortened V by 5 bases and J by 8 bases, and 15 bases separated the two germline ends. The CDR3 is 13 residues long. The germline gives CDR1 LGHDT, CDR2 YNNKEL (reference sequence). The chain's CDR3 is CASSIEGGEGYTF. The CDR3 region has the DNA TGTGCCAGCAGCATAGAAGGAGGAGAAGGCTACACCTTC.

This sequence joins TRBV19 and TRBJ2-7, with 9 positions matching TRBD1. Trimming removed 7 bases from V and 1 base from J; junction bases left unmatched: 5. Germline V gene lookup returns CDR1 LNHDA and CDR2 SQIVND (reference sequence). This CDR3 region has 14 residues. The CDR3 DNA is TGTGCCAGTAAATGGGACAGGGAGTCCTACGAGCAGTACTTC. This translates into CASKWDRESYEQYF.

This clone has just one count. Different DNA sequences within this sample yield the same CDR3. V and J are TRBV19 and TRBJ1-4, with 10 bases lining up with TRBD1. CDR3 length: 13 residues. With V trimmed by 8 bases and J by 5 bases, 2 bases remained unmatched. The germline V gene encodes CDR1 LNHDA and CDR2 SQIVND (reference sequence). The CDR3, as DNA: TGTGCCAGTCGGGGACAGGGGAATGAAAAACTGTTTTTT. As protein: CASRGQGNEKLFF.

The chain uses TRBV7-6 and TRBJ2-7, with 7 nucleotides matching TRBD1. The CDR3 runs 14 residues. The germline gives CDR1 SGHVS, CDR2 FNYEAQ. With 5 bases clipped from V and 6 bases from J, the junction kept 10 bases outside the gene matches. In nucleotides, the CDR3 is TGTGCCAGCAGCGCGAAACTACAGGGGACCGAGCAGTACTTC. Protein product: CASSAKLQGTEQYF.

The CDR3 reads CSSTSGLDTEAFF. The CDR3, as DNA: TGCAGCTCCACCTCAGGGTTGGACACTGAAGCTTTCTTT. J is TRBJ1-1 and V is TRBV29-1; D may be TRBD1 (5 bases). Germline V gives CDR1 SQVTM, CDR2 ANQGSEA. Trimming removed 8 bases at V and 3 bases at J, with 16 bases between. CDR3 length: 13 amino acids.

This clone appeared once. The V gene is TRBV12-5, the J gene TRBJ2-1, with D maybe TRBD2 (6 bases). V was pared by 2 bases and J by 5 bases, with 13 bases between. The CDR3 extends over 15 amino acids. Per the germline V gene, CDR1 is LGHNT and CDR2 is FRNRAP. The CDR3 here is CASGLSLARDNEQFF. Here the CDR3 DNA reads TGTGCTAGTGGTTTGAGCCTAGCGCGTGACAATGAGCAGTTCTTC. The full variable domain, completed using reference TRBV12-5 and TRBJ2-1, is DARVTQTPRHKVTEMGQEVTMRCQPILGHNTVFWYRQTMMQGLELLAYFRNRAPLDDSGMPKDRFSAEMPDATLATLKIQPSEPRDSAVYFCASGLSLARDNEQFFGPGTRLTVL.

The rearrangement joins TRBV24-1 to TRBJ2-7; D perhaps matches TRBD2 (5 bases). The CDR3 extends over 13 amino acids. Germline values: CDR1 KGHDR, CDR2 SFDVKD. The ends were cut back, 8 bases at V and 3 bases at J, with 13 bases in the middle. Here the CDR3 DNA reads TGTGCCACCAACAAGGGAGTTCGCTACGAGCAGTACTTC. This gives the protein CATNKGVRYEQYF.

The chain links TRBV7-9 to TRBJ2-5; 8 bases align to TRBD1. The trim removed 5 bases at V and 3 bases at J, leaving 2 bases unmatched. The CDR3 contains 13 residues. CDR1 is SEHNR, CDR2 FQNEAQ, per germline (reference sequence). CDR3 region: CASSATGEETQYF. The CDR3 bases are TGTGCCAGCAGCGCGACAGGGGAAGAGACCCAGTACTTC.

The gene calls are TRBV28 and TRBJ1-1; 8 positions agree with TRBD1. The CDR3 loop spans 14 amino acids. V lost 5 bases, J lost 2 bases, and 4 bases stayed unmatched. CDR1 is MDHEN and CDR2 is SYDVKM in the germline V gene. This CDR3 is CASSQTGDNTEAFF. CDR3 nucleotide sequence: TGTGCCAGCAGTCAGACAGGGGATAACACTGAAGCTTTCTTT.

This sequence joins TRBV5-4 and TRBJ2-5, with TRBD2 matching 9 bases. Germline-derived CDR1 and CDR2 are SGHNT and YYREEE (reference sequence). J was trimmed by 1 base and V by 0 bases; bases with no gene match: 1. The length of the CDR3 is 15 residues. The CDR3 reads CASSLGLAVQETQYF. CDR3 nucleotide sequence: TGTGCCAGCAGCTTGGGACTAGCGGTCCAAGAGACCCAGTACTTC.

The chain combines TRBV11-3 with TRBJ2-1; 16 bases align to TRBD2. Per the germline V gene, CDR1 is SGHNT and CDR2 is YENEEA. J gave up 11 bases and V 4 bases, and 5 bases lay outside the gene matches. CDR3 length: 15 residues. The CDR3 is CASSYTGLAGGKQFF. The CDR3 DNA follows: TGTGCCAGCAGCTATACGGGACTAGCGGGAGGGAAGCAGTTCTTC.